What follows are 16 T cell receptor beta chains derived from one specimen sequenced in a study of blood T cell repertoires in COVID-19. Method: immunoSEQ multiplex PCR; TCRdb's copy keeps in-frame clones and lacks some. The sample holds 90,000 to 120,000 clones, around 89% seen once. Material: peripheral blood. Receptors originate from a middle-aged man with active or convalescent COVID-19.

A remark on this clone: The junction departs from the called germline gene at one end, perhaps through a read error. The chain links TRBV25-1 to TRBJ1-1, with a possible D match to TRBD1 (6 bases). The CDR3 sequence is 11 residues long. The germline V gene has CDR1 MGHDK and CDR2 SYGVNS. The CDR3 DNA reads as TGTGCCAGCAGCCGGGACACAGAAGCTTTCTTT. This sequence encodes CASSRDTEAFF.

CDR3 coding DNA: TGCGCCAGCAGCACGGGGGCGGGAGGTTCCTACGAGCAGTACTTC. Protein: CASSTGAGGSYEQYF. The chain joins TRBV5-1 to TRBJ2-7; 8 positions match TRBD2. Germline V CDR1 and CDR2: SGHRS, YFSETQ. The CDR3 is 15 residues long. J lost 1 base, V lost 4 bases, and 7 bases had no gene match.

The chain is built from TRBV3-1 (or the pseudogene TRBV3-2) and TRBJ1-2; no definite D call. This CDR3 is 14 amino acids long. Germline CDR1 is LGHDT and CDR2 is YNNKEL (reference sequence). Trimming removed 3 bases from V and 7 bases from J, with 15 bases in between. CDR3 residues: CASSQTPGSGGYTF. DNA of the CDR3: TGTGCCAGCAGCCAGACACCGGGGAGCGGTGGCTACACCTTC.

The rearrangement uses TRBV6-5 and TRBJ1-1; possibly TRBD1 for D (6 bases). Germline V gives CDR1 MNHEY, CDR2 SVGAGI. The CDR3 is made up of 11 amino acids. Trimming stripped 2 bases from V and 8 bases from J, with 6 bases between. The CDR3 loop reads CASSYGQEAFF. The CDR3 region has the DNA TGTGCCAGCAGTTACGGACAGGAAGCTTTCTTT.

For the CDR3, the DNA is TGTGCCAGTACCCTAGGGGGTTACAATCAGCCCCAGCATTTT. It yields the protein CASTLGGYNQPQHF. The rearrangement links TRBV19 to TRBJ1-5; D is possibly TRBD1 (6 bases). V lost 7 bases and J 3 bases, leaving 13 bases between the germline ends. This CDR3 is built from 14 residues. CDR1 and CDR2 (germline): LNHDA, SQIVND (reference sequence).

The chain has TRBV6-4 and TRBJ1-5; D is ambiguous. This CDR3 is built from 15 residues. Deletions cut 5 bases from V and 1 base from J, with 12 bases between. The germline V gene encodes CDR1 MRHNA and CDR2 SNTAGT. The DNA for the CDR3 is TGTGCCAGCAGTATGTGGGCTGGAAGCAATCAGCCCCAGCATTTT. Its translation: CASSMWAGSNQPQHF.

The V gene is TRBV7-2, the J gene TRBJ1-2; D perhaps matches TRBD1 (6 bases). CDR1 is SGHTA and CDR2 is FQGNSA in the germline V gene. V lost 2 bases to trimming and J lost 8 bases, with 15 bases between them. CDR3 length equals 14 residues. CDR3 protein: CASSLYSIQGGYTF. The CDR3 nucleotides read TGTGCCAGCAGCTTATATAGTATACAGGGAGGCTACACCTTC.

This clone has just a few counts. The CDR3 protein is CASSLGREGLYTDTQYF. The DNA of the CDR3 is TGTGCCAGCAGTTTAGGTCGGGAGGGACTTTACACAGATACGCAGTATTTT. The chain recombines TRBV27 with TRBJ2-3; TRBD2 aligns across 8 bases. J gave up 2 bases and V 2 bases, and 9 bases lay outside the gene matches. Looked up from germline, CDR1 is MNHEY and CDR2 is SMNVEV (reference sequence). This CDR3 is built from 17 residues.

The CDR3 protein is CASSLSPTANTGELFF. The CDR3 DNA sequence: TGCGCCAGCAGCTTGTCTCCCACGGCGAACACCGGGGAGCTGTTTTTT. The rearrangement links TRBV5-1 to TRBJ2-2; D is uncertain. The CDR3 has 16 amino acids. Trimming cost V 1 base and J 0 bases, with 10 bases left between them. Germline CDR1 SGHRS, CDR2 YFSETQ.

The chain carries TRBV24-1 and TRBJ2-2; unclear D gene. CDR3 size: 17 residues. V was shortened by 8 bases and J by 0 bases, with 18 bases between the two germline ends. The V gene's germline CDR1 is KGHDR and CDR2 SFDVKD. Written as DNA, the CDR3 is TGTGCCACCAACGGAGATGGCCTACCATCGAACACCGGGGAGCTGTTTTTT. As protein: CATNGDGLPSNTGELFF.

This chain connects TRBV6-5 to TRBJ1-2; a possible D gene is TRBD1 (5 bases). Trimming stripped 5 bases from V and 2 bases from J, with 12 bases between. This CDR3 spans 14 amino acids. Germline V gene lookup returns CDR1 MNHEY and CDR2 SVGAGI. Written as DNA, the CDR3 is TGTGCCAGCAGTCAGGGTTTAGGGAACTATGGCTACACCTTC. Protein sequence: CASSQGLGNYGYTF.

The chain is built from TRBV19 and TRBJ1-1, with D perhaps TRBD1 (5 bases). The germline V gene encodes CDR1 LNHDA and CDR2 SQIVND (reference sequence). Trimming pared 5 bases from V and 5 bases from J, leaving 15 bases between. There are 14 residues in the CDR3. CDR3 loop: CASSGGLYRTEAFF. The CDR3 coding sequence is TGTGCCAGTAGTGGGGGACTTTATCGGACTGAAGCTTTCTTT.

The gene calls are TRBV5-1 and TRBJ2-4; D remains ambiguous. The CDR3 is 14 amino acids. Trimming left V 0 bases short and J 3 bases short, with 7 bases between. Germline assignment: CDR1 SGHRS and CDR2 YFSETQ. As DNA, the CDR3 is TGCGCCAGCAGCTTGGCAGGCAGCAAAAACATTCAGTACTTC. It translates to CASSLAGSKNIQYF.

The CDR3 sequence: CATKEDTGNNQPQHF. The CDR3 coding sequence is TGTGCCACCAAAGAAGATACAGGGAACAATCAGCCCCAGCATTTT. The rearrangement uses TRBV10-3 and TRBJ1-5; a possible D gene is TRBD1 (6 bases). Per germline, CDR1 ENHRY and CDR2 SYGVKD. This CDR3 is 15 amino acids long. Trimming cost V 10 bases and J 3 bases, with 19 bases left between them.

This chain's CDR3 is CASSLGLTNTEAFF. CDR3 coding DNA: TGTGCCAGCAGCCTAGGACTTACGAACACTGAAGCTTTCTTT. The chain uses TRBV7-9 and TRBJ1-1; D is ambiguous. The germline CDR1 and CDR2 sequences are SEHNR and FQNEAQ (reference sequence). This CDR3 spans 14 amino acids. With 5 bases removed from V and 1 base from J, the gap between germline ends came to 11 bases.

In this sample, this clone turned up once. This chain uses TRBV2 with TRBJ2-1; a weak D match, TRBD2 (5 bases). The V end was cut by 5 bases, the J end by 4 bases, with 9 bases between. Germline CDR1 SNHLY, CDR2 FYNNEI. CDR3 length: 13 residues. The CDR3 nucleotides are TGTGCCAGCAGTCTCGGACTTTACAATGAGCAGTTCTTC. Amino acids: CASSLGLYNEQFF.